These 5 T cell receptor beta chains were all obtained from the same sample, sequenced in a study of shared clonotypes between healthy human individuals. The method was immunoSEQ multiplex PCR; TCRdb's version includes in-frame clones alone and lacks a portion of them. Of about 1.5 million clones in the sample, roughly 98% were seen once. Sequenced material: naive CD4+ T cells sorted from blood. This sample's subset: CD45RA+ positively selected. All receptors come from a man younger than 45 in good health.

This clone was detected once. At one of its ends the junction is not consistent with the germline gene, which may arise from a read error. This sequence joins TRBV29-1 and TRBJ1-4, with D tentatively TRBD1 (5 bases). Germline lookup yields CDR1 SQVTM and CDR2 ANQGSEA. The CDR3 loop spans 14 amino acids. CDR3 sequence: CSVHDRATNEKLFF. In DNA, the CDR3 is TGCAGCGTTCACGACAGAGCAACAAATGAAAAACTGTTTTTT.

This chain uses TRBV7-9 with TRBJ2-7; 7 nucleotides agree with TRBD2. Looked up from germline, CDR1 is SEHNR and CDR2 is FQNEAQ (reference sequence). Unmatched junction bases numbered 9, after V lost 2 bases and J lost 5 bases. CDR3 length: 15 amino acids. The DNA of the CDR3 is TGTGCCAGCAGCTTATTGGGGGAGGGCCTCAACGAGCAGTACTTC. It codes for CASSLLGEGLNEQYF.

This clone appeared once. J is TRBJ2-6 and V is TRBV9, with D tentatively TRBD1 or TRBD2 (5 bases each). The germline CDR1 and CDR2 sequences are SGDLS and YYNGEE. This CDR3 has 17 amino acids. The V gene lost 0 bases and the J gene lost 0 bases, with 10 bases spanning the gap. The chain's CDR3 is CASSVEPGSSGANVLTF. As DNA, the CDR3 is TGTGCCAGCAGCGTAGAGCCAGGGAGCTCTGGGGCCAACGTCCTGACTTTC.

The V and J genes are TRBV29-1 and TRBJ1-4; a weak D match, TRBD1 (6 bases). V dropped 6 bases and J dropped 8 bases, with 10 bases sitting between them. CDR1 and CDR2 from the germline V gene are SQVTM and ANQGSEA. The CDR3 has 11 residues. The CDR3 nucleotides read TGCAGCGTCTACAGGGACGAAAAACTGTTTTTT. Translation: CSVYRDEKLFF.

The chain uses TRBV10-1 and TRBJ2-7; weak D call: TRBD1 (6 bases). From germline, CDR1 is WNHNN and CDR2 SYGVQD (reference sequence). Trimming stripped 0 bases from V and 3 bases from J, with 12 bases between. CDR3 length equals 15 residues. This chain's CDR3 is CASSESMDRYYEQYF. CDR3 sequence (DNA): TGCGCCAGCAGTGAGTCAATGGACAGATACTACGAGCAGTACTTC.